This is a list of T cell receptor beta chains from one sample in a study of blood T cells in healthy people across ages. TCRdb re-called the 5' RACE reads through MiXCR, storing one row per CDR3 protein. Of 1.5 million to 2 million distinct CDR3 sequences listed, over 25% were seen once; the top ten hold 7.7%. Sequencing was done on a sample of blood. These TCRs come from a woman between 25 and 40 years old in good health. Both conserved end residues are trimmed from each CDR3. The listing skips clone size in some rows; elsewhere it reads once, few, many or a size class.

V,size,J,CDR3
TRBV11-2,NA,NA,ASNAGTSGSTDTQH
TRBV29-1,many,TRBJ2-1,SVALREWDEQF
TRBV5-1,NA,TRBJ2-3,ASRHQEDTQY
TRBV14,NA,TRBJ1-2,TSSQETRGPRGYT
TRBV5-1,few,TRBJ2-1,ASSPNAGTGLWEQF
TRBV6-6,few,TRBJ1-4,ASSSDSNEKRF
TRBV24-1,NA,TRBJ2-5,ATSDSRGARVGETQY
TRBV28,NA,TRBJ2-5,ASSWLAGQETQY
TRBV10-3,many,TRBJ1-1,AIRTENTEAF
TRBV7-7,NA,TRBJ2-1,ASSLNEGNEQF
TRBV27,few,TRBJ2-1,ASGVMARSYNEQF
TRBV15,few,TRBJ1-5,ATSRDRYLGNQPQH
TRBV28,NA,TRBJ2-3,ASSSQQSDTQY
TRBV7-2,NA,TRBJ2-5,ASSLGGPDRGYEY
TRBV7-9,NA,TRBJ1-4,AGSPERLEKLF
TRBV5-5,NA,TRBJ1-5,ASSFRVDQPQH
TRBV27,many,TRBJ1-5,ASSYNSNQPQH
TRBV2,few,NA,ASRGHTGKATYEQY
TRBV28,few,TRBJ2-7,ASSPDSLLRDRVSYEQY
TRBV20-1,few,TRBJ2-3,SAQRGVSTDTQY
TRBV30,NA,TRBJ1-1,AWSRTGQGEVVAF
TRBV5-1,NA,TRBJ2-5,ASSTGTGGQTQY